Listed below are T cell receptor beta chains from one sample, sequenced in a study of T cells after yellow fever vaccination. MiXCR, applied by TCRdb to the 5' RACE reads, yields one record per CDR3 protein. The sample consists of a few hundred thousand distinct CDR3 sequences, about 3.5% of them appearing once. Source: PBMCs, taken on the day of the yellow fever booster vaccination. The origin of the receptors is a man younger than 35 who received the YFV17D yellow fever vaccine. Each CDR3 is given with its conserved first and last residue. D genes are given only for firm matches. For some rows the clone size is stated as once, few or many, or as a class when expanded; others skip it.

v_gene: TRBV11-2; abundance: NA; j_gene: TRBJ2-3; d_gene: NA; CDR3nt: TGTGCCAGCAGCTTAGAAGAGGTCCCTTCTAGCACAGATACGCAGTATTTT; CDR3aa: CASSLEEVPSSTDTQYF
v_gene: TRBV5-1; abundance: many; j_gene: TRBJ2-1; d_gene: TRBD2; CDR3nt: TGCGCCAGCAGCTCCGGGACTAGCGGCGACAATGAGCAGTTCTTC; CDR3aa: CASSSGTSGDNEQFF
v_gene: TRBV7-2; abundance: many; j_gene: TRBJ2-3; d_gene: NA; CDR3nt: TGTGCCAGCAGGTCGACAGTAAGCACAGATACGCAGTATTTT; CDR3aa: CASRSTVSTDTQYF
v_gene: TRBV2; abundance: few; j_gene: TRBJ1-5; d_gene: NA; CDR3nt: TGTGCCAGCAGTCCCTGGGACGGAATCAATCAGCCCCAGCATTTT; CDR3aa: CASSPWDGINQPQHF
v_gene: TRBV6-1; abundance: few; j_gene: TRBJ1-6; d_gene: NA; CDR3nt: TGTGCCAGCAGTGAAGCGGGAAGGCGTAATTCACCCCTCCACTTT; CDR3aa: CASSEAGRRNSPLHF
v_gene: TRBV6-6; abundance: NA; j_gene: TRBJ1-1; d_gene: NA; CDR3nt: TGTGCCAGCAGTGATTCACCCCCGAACACTGAAGCTTTCTTT; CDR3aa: CASSDSPPNTEAFF
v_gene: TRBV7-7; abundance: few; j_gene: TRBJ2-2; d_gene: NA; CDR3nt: TGTGCTAGCAGTGCAGGGTACACCGGGGAGCTGTTTTTT; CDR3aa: CASSAGYTGELFF
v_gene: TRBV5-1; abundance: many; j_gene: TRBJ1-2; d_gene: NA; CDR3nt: TGCGCCAGCGCCCTACGGAGACAGGCCCTCTGGAATGGCTACACCTTC; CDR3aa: CASALRRQALWNGYTF
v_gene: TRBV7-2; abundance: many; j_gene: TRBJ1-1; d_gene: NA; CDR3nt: TGTGCCAGCAGCTTCAGTAGGACTGAAGCTTTCTTT; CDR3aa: CASSFSRTEAFF
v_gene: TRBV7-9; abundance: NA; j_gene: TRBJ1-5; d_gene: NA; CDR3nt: TGTGCCAGCAGCTTAGAATGGGCAGGGGACATATTGGAGCCCCAGCATTTT; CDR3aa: CASSLEWAGDILEPQHF
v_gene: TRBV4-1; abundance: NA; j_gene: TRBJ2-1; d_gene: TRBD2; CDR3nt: TGCGCCAGCAGCCAAGATTTAGCGGGGGGGTCGTATGAGCAGTTCTTC; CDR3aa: CASSQDLAGGSYEQFF
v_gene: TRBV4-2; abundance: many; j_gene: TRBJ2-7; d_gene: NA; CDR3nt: TGTGCCAGCAGCCAGGGCCGGGTCAACGAGCAGTACTTC; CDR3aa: CASSQGRVNEQYF
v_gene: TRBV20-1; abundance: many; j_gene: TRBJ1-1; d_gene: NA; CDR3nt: TGCAGTGCTCAAAGGGGGGGGCGCGAAGCTTTCTTT; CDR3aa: CSAQRGGREAFF
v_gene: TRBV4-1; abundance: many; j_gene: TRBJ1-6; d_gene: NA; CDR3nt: TGCGCCAGCAGCCAAGGTACGGTGGGATCACCCCTCCACTTT; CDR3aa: CASSQGTVGSPLHF
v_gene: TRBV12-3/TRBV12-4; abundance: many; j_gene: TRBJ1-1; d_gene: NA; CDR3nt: TGTGCCAGCAGTTTCAGGAGGATCACTGAAGCTTTCTTT; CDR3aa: CASSFRRITEAFF